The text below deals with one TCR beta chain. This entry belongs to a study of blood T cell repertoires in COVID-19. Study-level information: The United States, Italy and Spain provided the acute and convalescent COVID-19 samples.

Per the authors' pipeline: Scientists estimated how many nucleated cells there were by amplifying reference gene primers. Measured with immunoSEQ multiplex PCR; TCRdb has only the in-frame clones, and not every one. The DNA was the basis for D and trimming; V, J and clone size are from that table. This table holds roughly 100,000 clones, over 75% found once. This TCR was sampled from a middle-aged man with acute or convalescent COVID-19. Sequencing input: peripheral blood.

CDR3: CASSLVSLAGALKDEQFF. The DNA of the CDR3 is TGTGCCAGCAGCTTAGTGAGTCTAGCGGGAGCTTTGAAGGATGAGCAGTTCTTC. V is TRBV7-9 and J is TRBJ2-1; 10 nucleotides align to TRBD2. The CDR3 spans 18 residues. The V gene end was trimmed by 1 base and the J gene end by 8 bases; junction bases not matched to a gene: 14. CDR1 and CDR2 (germline): SEHNR, FQNEAQ (reference sequence). Full variable domain (outside the CDR3, taken from reference TRBV7-9 and TRBJ2-1): DTGVSQNPRHKITKRGQNVTFRCDPISEHNRLYWYRQTLGQGPEFLTYFQNEAQLEKSRLLSDRFSAERPKGSFSTLEIQRTEQGDSAMYLCASSLVSLAGALKDEQFFGPGTRLTVL.